This TCR beta chain was observed in a study of T cells after yellow fever vaccination (dated by TCRdb to the late 2010s). Study-level background: The SMART-Seq v4 Ultra Low Input RNA kit was used to prepare libraries from fractions with low cell numbers. Blood was collected at multiple timepoints before and after primary and secondary immunization, and bulk PBMC replicates and cell subsets were isolated. The cohort comprised two healthy male donors, one aged 18 to 29 and one aged 30 to 40 years. To follow T-cell clones before and after primary and booster YFV17D yellow fever vaccination, bulk TCR alpha and beta repertoires were sequenced over time.

Per the germline V gene (reference sequence), DFQATT is the CDR1 and SNEGSKA is the CDR2. V loses 3 bases of germline sequence and J loses 6 bases, and the interval between the two ends is 15 bases. From the cysteine up to the phenylalanine, the CDR3 has a length of 13 residues. Just CDR3 DNA is preserved here, 39 bases in frame from base 1. TCR cDNA was synthesized by 5'RACE template switching, which introduced a universal primer site and unique molecular identifiers. Priming for cDNA synthesis came from both the TCR alpha and TCR beta constant segments. Library amplification involved two PCR steps, and the second step added sample barcodes and sequencing adapters. Libraries were sequenced on Illumina HiSeq 2500 (2x100 bp) or NovaSeq (2x150 bp). On the authors' methods: Reads were demultiplexed and collapsed into UMI consensus sequences with MIGEC, and V(D)J alignment was performed with MiXCR. Vaccine-responding clonotypes were identified with edgeR using replicate PBMC samples, with FDR below 0.01 and a log2 fold change above 5 up to day 15 being required. Each bulk clonotype received a CD4 or CD8 identity based on whether the sequenced CD4 or CD8 repertoire contained that clonotype at higher abundance. TCRdb's own reprocessing of the public reads used fastp at Q25 and MiXCR and kept productive beta chains. Duplicate CDR3 protein sequences are folded into a single record with the most common DNA and genes. What appears here as the V and J calls and clone size reflects TCRdb's work, not the paper's. A total of under 150,000 distinct CDR3 sequences appear in this sample, roughly 8.2% of them only once. Roughly 0.77% of the sample comes from the top ten.

This specimen's treatment or condition label, interpreted: live attenuated yellow fever vaccine strain. PBMCs were isolated from peripheral blood using a standard Ficoll-Paque protocol. CD4 and CD8 T-cell fractions were isolated with Dynabeads CD4 and CD8 positive selection kits. TriZol was used to extract RNA from bulk PBMCs, from CD4 and CD8 fractions, and from dextramer-positive and dextramer-negative fractions. Here is what the overall study found, with its caveats: After the booster, most clones that had expanded after primary vaccination were detected again (around 97% of CD4 and over 75% of CD8), suggesting broad maintenance of memory. A small fraction of clonotypes appeared in both the CD4 and CD8 compartments, likely as a result of convergent recombination. Computational filtering was needed because FACS-sorted repertoires could contain abundant contaminating clonotypes from the bulk population. Compared with the primary T-cell response, the secondary T-cell response was weaker but faster, peaking on day 5 rather than day 15. Because the study included only a couple of donors, the extent to which the findings can be generalized is limited.

At least ten counts were recorded for this clonotype. Its antigen is not yet known. Base qualities were left out, and no much larger clone turns up one base away. The sequence joins TRBV20-1 to TRBJ2-7, with no confident D gene call. The sequence was obtained from a man younger than 45 who received the YFV17D yellow fever vaccine. Sequencing was performed on CD4+ T cells sorted from PBMCs, taken 5 days after the yellow fever booster vaccination. The bases read TGCAGTGCTAGGGTTGTTTCTGACGGCGAGCAGTACTTC. Translated, this gives CSARVVSDGEQYF.